Listed below are T cell receptor beta chains from one sample, sequenced in a study of OX40 agonist ivuxolimab in advanced cancers. Clones were sequenced by immunoSEQ multiplex PCR, and TCRdb holds only the in-frame ones, with some missing. The sample holds about 67,000 clones; approximately 84% are singletons and the top ten take around 2%. The sequenced sample was CD4+ or CD8+ T cells sorted from blood, obtained in a trial of the OX40 agonist ivuxolimab. These receptor sequences come from an adult with an advanced solid tumor such as melanoma, head and neck, liver or kidney cancer. Both conserved end residues are part of each CDR3. D genes are given only for firm matches. Where a row states a size, it is once, few, many or the class of an expanded clone; other rows omit it.

v_call	j_call	clone_size	d_call	cdr3_aa	cdr3_nt
TRBV5-4	TRBJ2-1	-	-	CASSARSLNEQFF	TGTGCCAGTAGCGCACGGTCCTTAAATGAGCAGTTCTTC
TRBV9	TRBJ2-1	few	-	CASSVAGGNEQFF	TGTGCCAGCAGCGTAGCTGGTGGCAATGAGCAGTTCTTC
TRBV5-1	TRBJ1-1	-	TRBD1	CASSTGTGGMNTEAFF	TGCGCCAGCTCAACCGGGACAGGTGGGATGAACACTGAAGCTTTCTTT
TRBV7-2	TRBJ1-2	-	-	CASSLDVRGKSGYTF	TGTGCCAGCAGCTTAGATGTTAGGGGTAAAAGTGGCTACACCTTC
TRBV6-1	TRBJ2-7	-	-	CASSDLGAAQYF	TGTGCCAGCAGTGACCTAGGGGCGGCGCAGTACTTC
TRBV6-1	TRBJ2-1	-	TRBD1	CASCIQGQGSNEQFF	TGTGCCAGCTGTATACAGGGACAGGGGTCCAATGAGCAGTTCTTC
TRBV30	TRBJ2-7	-	-	CAWSRRPLPREQYF	TGTGCCTGGAGCCGGAGACCGCTACCTAGGGAGCAGTACTTC
TRBV2	TRBJ2-5	-	-	CASGGGGVQETQYF	TGTGCCAGCGGAGGGGGTGGGGTCCAAGAGACCCAGTACTTC
TRBV10-2	TRBJ2-5	-	TRBD1	CASSEDRVETQYF	TGCGCCAGCAGTGAGGACAGGGTAGAGACCCAGTACTTC
TRBV29-1	TRBJ2-5	-	TRBD1	CSVADRDRGETQYF	TGCAGCGTCGCCGACCGGGACAGGGGTGAGACCCAGTACTTC
TRBV2	TRBJ2-5	-	TRBD2	CASRKERAGGETQYF	TGTGCCAGCAGGAAGGAGCGGGCCGGGGGGGAGACCCAGTACTTC
TRBV18	TRBJ1-6	-	-	CASSPAGNHSPLHF	TGTGCCAGCTCACCGGCAGGGAATCATTCACCCCTCCACTTT
TRBV7-9	TRBJ2-6	-	-	CASSHVSPSGANVLTF	TGTGCCAGCAGCCACGTTTCCCCCTCTGGGGCCAACGTCCTGACTTTC
TRBV10-1	TRBJ1-4	-	-	CASRGAGEKLFF	TGCGCCAGTCGGGGGGCGGGTGAAAAACTGTTTTTT
TRBV5-1	TRBJ2-2	-	-	CASSLDPTGELFF	TGCGCCAGCAGCTTGGACCCAACTGGGGAGCTGTTTTTT
TRBV7-2	TRBJ2-2	-	-	CASSFSAAGTGELFF	TGTGCCAGCAGCTTTAGCGCGGCGGGCACCGGGGAGCTGTTTTTT
TRBV2	TRBJ2-4	-	-	CASRGRLAKNIQYF	TGTGCCAGCAGGGGCCGGCTAGCCAAAAACATTCAGTACTTC
TRBV28	TRBJ1-2	few	-	CASSFRGGYTF	TGTGCCAGCAGTTTCCGGGGTGGCTACACCTTC
TRBV7-8	TRBJ2-1	-	-	CASTQGGIYNEQFF	TGTGCCAGCACTCAAGGGGGGATTTACAATGAGCAGTTCTTC
TRBV29-1	TRBJ2-5	-	-	CSGREETQYF	TGCAGCGGGAGGGAAGAGACCCAGTACTTC
TRBV6-6	TRBJ1-5	-	TRBD1	CASSSDRAQPQHF	TGTGCCAGCAGTTCCGACAGGGCTCAGCCCCAGCATTTT
TRBV6-6	TRBJ1-5	-	-	CASSDVGRQPQHF	TGTGCCAGCAGTGATGTCGGGCGTCAGCCCCAGCATTTT
TRBV7-9	TRBJ2-7	-	TRBD2	CASSLVPSGAYEQYF	TGTGCCAGCAGCTTAGTCCCTAGCGGGGCCTACGAGCAGTACTTC
TRBV2	TRBJ1-4	-	-	CASSTTNEKLFF	TGTGCCAGCAGCACAACTAATGAAAAACTGTTTTTT
TRBV6-6	TRBJ2-2	-	TRBD1	CASSPPGQGATGELFF	TGTGCCAGCAGTCCCCCGGGACAGGGGGCCACCGGGGAGCTGTTTTTT
TRBV5-1	TRBJ1-4	-	-	CASSLSQGMYEKLFF	TGCGCCAGCAGCTTGTCCCAGGGGATGTATGAAAAACTGTTTTTT
TRBV7-2	TRBJ1-4	-	-	CASSLGRVNNEKLFF	TGTGCCAGCAGCTTAGGGAGGGTAAATAATGAAAAACTGTTTTTT
TRBV18	TRBJ2-3	-	-	CATAAGVTDTQYF	TGTGCCACCGCAGCAGGAGTAACAGATACGCAGTATTTT
TRBV5-1	TRBJ2-7	once	-	CASRHSGEQYF	TGCGCCAGCAGGCACTCTGGGGAGCAGTACTTC
TRBV29-1	TRBJ2-3	once	TRBD1	CSAGGATDTQYF	TGCAGCGCAGGGGGCGCTACAGATACGCAGTATTTT
TRBV6-5	TRBJ2-3	-	TRBD1	CASSYQDRADTQYF	TGTGCCAGCAGTTACCAGGACAGGGCAGATACGCAGTATTTT
TRBV11-3	TRBJ2-3	-	-	CASSLAGRRSDTQYF	TGTGCCAGCAGCTTAGCTGGGCGCAGATCAGATACGCAGTATTTT
TRBV4-1	TRBJ2-7	-	-	CASSQPPESYEQYF	TGCGCCAGCAGCCAACCCCCCGAGTCCTACGAGCAGTACTTC
TRBV30	TRBJ1-2	-	-	CAWNPGRNYGYTF	TGTGCCTGGAACCCGGGACGGAACTATGGCTACACCTTC
TRBV19	TRBJ2-7	once	TRBD1	CARTTGTGDEQYF	TGTGCCAGGACTACCGGGACAGGGGACGAGCAGTACTTC
TRBV5-1	TRBJ2-7	-	TRBD2	CASSRSSGRSYEQYF	TGCGCCAGCAGCCGCTCTAGCGGGCGGTCCTACGAGCAGTACTTC
TRBV5-5	TRBJ1-2	-	TRBD1	CASSLNRGRGHTF	TGTGCCAGCAGCTTAAACAGGGGGCGAGGCCACACCTTC
TRBV29-1	TRBJ2-3	once	-	CSVRQGRDTQYF	TGCAGCGTTCGCCAGGGTAGAGATACGCAGTATTTT
TRBV5-4	TRBJ2-3	-	TRBD2	CASRSQREGPDTQYF	TGTGCCAGCAGGTCCCAACGGGAGGGTCCAGATACGCAGTATTTT
TRBV5-8	TRBJ2-5	once	TRBD2	CASSLGGLAGTETQYF	TGTGCCAGCAGCTTGGGGGGATTAGCGGGGACAGAGACCCAGTACTTC
TRBV19	TRBJ1-1	-	-	CASKVSWRPMNTEAFF	TGTGCCAGTAAGGTCTCGTGGCGGCCCATGAACACTGAAGCTTTCTTT
TRBV6-5	TRBJ2-1	-	TRBD2	CASINGASGTQFF	TGTGCCAGCATTAACGGGGCTAGCGGGACGCAGTTCTTC
TRBV5-1	TRBJ1-5	once	-	CASSLGFQQPQHF	TGCGCCAGCAGCTTGGGGTTCCAACAGCCCCAGCATTTT
TRBV2	TRBJ1-1	-	TRBD1	CASAGLRGATEAFF	TGTGCCAGCGCCGGACTCAGGGGGGCCACTGAAGCTTTCTTT
TRBV19	TRBJ2-3	-	-	CASSPRTSTDTQYF	TGTGCCAGTAGTCCCCGGACTAGCACAGATACGCAGTATTTT